The entry below gives a single T cell receptor (beta chain) sequence along with its context. Antigen: not known. Compared with germline, one end of the junction differs, possibly owing to a read error. The authors ran a second PCR of roughly 6 to 12 cycles using a sample-barcoded 5' primer and a J-beta primer mix. Each cDNA was tagged by a template-switch adaptor containing 12 random nucleotides. TCRdb used MiXCR to reprocess the 5' RACE reads, holding one entry per CDR3 protein. The sample has 800,000 or so distinct CDR3 sequences, 46% seen once; the top ten hold 15% to 20%. Researchers report isolating at least 7 million PBMCs per sample. This sample was taken from a study of blood T cells in healthy people across ages. Study results and caveats: TCR beta diversity tracked closely with naive T cell percentage. A roughly linear age-dependent decrease characterized TCR beta diversity per million T cells.

CDR3 length equals 14 residues. Germline values: CDR1 LNHNV, CDR2 YYDKDF (reference sequence). The chain employs TRBV15 and TRBJ2-3, with a tentative D call TRBD1 (5 bases). This clonotype was obtained from a man older than 75 in good health. The sample was blood. CDR3 nucleotide sequence: TGTGCCACCAGCAGAGGGGTTAGCACAGGTACGCAGTATTTT. This gives the protein CATSRGVSTGTQYF.